One and the same sample provided the 26 T cell receptor beta chains below, sequenced in a study of cytomegalovirus exposure and HLA in healthy donors. Sequenced by immunoSEQ multiplex PCR; TCRdb stores in-frame clones only, minus some. The table records 200,000 to 250,000 clones, around 90% of them present only once. Sequencing was carried out using PBMCs. These receptors originate from a woman aged 18-35 years in good health and CMV-seronegative.

This clone has only a few counts. The chain recombines TRBV2 with TRBJ2-5, with 9 bases fitting TRBD2. The CDR3 covers 15 residues. Per the germline V gene, CDR1 is SNHLY and CDR2 is FYNNEI. Germline trimming cut 0 bases from V and 5 bases from J; bases unmatched to any gene: 4. CDR3 nucleotide sequence: TGTGCCAGCAGTGAAGCGGCTAGCGGGAAGGAGACCCAGTACTTC. Translating it yields CASSEAASGKETQYF.

This sequence joins TRBV9 and TRBJ1-3; maybe TRBD1 (6 bases). Per germline, CDR1 SGDLS and CDR2 YYNGEE. The CDR3 has 13 residues. Trimming removed 4 bases at V and 8 bases at J, with 13 bases between. CDR3 amino acids: CASSPSQGYTIYF. The CDR3 DNA is TGTGCCAGCAGCCCTTCACAGGGCTACACCATATATTTT.

V and J are TRBV21-1 and TRBJ1-1; the table names TRBD1, a call not compared with the DNA. TRBV21-1 is assigned pseudogene status. CDR3 length equals 15 residues. CDR3 loop: CASSKTGTGNTEAFF. DNA of the CDR3: TGTGCCAGCAGCAAAACCGGGACAGGGAACACTGAAGCTTTCTTT.

The V and J genes are TRBV27 and TRBJ1-4; a possible D gene is TRBD1 (5 bases). Germline CDR1 is MNHEY and CDR2 is SMNVEV (reference sequence). This CDR3 contains 14 residues. The ends were cut back, 2 bases at V and 5 bases at J, with 9 bases in the middle. The CDR3 DNA sequence: TGTGCCAGCAGTTTAATTTCAGGGAATGAAAAACTGTTTTTT. Encoded protein: CASSLISGNEKLFF.

This clone was seen a handful of times. This rearrangement joins TRBV28 to TRBJ1-5; D is perhaps TRBD1 (6 bases). Trimming stripped 6 bases from V and 6 bases from J, with 15 bases between. CDR3 size: 14 residues. The germline V gene has CDR1 MDHEN and CDR2 SYDVKM. The CDR3, as DNA: TGTGCCAGCAGGCTCAAACAGGGCCCTCAGCCCCAGCATTTT. Amino acid sequence: CASRLKQGPQPQHF.

The CDR3 region has the DNA TGCAGCGTTGCAGGGGGCACCTATGGCTACACCTTC. It yields the protein CSVAGGTYGYTF. This rearrangement joins TRBV29-1 to TRBJ1-2, with TRBD1 matching 8 bases. Germline V CDR1 and CDR2: SQVTM, ANQGSEA. CDR3 length: 12 residues. J was trimmed by 4 bases and V by 4 bases; bases with no gene match: 2.

The chain joins TRBV30 to TRBJ2-1, with TRBD2 as a possible D gene (5 bases). The CDR3 is 11 residues long. Trimming pared 0 bases from V and 10 bases from J, leaving 7 bases between. CDR1 is GTSNPN, CDR2 SVGIG, per germline (reference sequence). CDR3 nucleotides: TGTGCCTGGAGTGTAGGGAGCGAGCAGTTCTTC. Protein: CAWSVGSEQFF.

This rearrangement joins TRBV27 to TRBJ2-5, with 11 bases identical to TRBD1. V lost 4 bases to trimming and J lost 1 base; unmatched junction nucleotides: 2. This CDR3 has 15 residues. Germline CDR1 is MNHEY and CDR2 is SMNVEV (reference sequence). The CDR3 here is CASSWTGGPQETQYF. The CDR3 DNA sequence: TGTGCCAGCAGTTGGACAGGGGGCCCCCAAGAGACCCAGTACTTC.

The V call is TRBV30, the J call TRBJ2-3; D gene ambiguous. The germline gives CDR1 GTSNPN, CDR2 SVGIG (reference sequence). Trimming pared 2 bases from V and 10 bases from J, leaving 19 bases between. This CDR3 is built from 14 residues. The CDR3 sequence is CAWSPHPGQSSQYF. The CDR3 DNA is TGTGCCTGGAGTCCCCATCCTGGTCAGTCGTCGCAGTATTTT.

The genes are TRBV6-1 and TRBJ2-1; TRBD2 aligns across 12 bases. The CDR3 extends over 15 amino acids. With V trimmed by 3 bases and J by 6 bases, 3 bases remained unmatched. Germline loops: CDR1 MNHNS, CDR2 SASEGT. The CDR3 region has the DNA TGTGCCAGCAGTGATCTAGCGGGAGGGCTCAATGAGCAGTTCTTC. This gives the protein CASSDLAGGLNEQFF.

This chain joins TRBV5-1 and TRBJ2-3, with 9 bases fitting TRBD2. CDR1 is SGHRS, CDR2 YFSETQ, per germline. The CDR3 loop spans 18 amino acids. The ends lost 0 bases at V and 6 bases at J; junction bases unmatched: 14. The CDR3 DNA sequence: TGCGCCAGCAGCTTGGGGTCCAGCGGGAGGCTCGGACATGATACGCAGTATTTT. Its translation: CASSLGSSGRLGHDTQYF.

The chain couples TRBV27 to TRBJ2-7; 8 positions agree with TRBD1. The CDR3 spans 15 residues. The trim removed 4 bases at V and 1 base at J, leaving 6 bases unmatched. Germline-derived CDR1 and CDR2 are MNHEY and SMNVEV (reference sequence). Written as DNA, the CDR3 is TGTGCCAGCAGTTCCTCGGACAGGGATTCCTACGAGCAGTACTTC. This codes for CASSSSDRDSYEQYF.

This clone appeared once. The V gene is TRBV5-1, the J gene TRBJ2-7, with 7 bases matching TRBD2. Germline V gene data show CDR1 as SGHRS and CDR2 as YFSETQ. The CDR3 consists of 15 residues. The ends lost 2 bases at V and 0 bases at J; junction bases unmatched: 5. The CDR3 sequence: CASSLSSGGSYEQYF. DNA for the CDR3: TGCGCCAGCAGCTTATCTAGCGGTGGCTCCTACGAGCAGTACTTC.

The chain has TRBV7-6 and TRBJ1-3, with 11 bases lining up with TRBD1. Losses at the gene ends were 4 bases for V and 3 bases for J; bases not matched to a gene: 11. This CDR3 comprises 18 residues. Germline V gene data show CDR1 as SGHVS and CDR2 as FNYEAQ. This CDR3 reads CASSSPLDRGPDGNTIYF. In DNA, the CDR3 is TGTGCCAGCAGCTCACCCCTGGACAGGGGGCCCGATGGAAACACCATATATTTT.

The genes are TRBV13 and TRBJ2-3, with 8 positions matching TRBD2. Losses at the gene ends were 0 bases for V and 6 bases for J; bases not matched to a gene: 17. The CDR3 spans 19 residues. Germline V CDR1 and CDR2: PRHDT, FYEKMQ (reference sequence). CDR3 in amino acids: CASSLGTLAGRPGEDTQYF. The CDR3 bases are TGTGCCAGCAGCTTAGGAACTCTAGCGGGTAGGCCTGGTGAGGATACGCAGTATTTT.

The CDR3 region is CASSVVATNTGELFF. DNA for the CDR3: TGTGCCAGCAGCGTAGTAGCGACTAACACCGGGGAGCTGTTTTTT. This chain joins TRBV9 and TRBJ2-2; TRBD2 might be the D (5 bases). There are 15 residues in the CDR3. Trimming cost V 0 bases and J 2 bases, with 8 bases left between them. Per germline, CDR1 SGDLS and CDR2 YYNGEE.

The chain has TRBV19 and TRBJ2-2; no reliable D call. The CDR3 is made up of 10 amino acids. The germline V gene encodes CDR1 LNHDA and CDR2 SQIVND (reference sequence). V lost 6 bases and J lost 6, with 2 bases in between. The DNA of the CDR3 is TGTGCCAGTAGCGCCGGGGAGCTGTTTTTT. Translating it yields CASSAGELFF.

This chain joins TRBV2 and TRBJ2-2; tentatively, D is TRBD1 (5 bases). The germline V gene encodes CDR1 SNHLY and CDR2 FYNNEI. The V end lost 7 bases, the J end lost 3 bases, and 15 bases lay between the germline ends. The CDR3 runs 15 residues. This CDR3 is CASTDLQDYTGELFF. DNA of the CDR3: TGTGCCAGCACTGACCTACAGGATTACACCGGGGAGCTGTTTTTT.

The chain is built from TRBV6-5 and TRBJ1-1; 8 nucleotides align to TRBD1. Per germline, CDR1 MNHEY and CDR2 SVGAGI. The CDR3 is 11 amino acids. After removal of 6 bases from V and 8 bases from J, the junction contained 2 bases not matched to a gene. The CDR3 nucleotides read TGTGCCAGCAGCAGGGGGCAGGAAGCTTTCTTT. The encoded protein is CASSRGQEAFF.

V is TRBV28 and J is TRBJ2-5; 7 nucleotides line up with TRBD2. The CDR3 is made up of 15 amino acids. CDR1 MDHEN and CDR2 SYDVKM come from the germline V gene. V was pared by 2 bases and J by 1 base, with 4 bases of the junction left unmatched. The CDR3 is CASSLTSSGQETQYF. DNA of the CDR3: TGTGCCAGCAGTTTAACCTCTAGCGGCCAAGAGACCCAGTACTTC.

This chain links TRBV6-6 with TRBJ2-7; 8 bases are a match to TRBD2. Unmatched junction bases numbered 11, after V lost 5 bases and J lost 5 bases. Per germline, CDR1 MNHNY and CDR2 SVGAGI (reference sequence). The CDR3 runs to 15 residues. This chain's CDR3 is CASSRAAGEGHEQYF. CDR3 bases: TGTGCCAGCAGTCGCGCAGCGGGAGAAGGCCACGAGCAGTACTTC.

The chain has TRBV6-6 and TRBJ2-7; 12 nucleotides line up with TRBD2. There are 15 residues in the CDR3. The V gene's germline CDR1 is MNHNY and CDR2 SVGAGI (reference sequence). J was trimmed by 3 bases and V by 4 bases; bases with no gene match: 4. The CDR3 sequence: CASSSPTSGSYEQYF. The CDR3 DNA is TGTGCCAGCAGTTCCCCGACTAGCGGGAGCTACGAGCAGTACTTC.

The rearrangement uses TRBV7-9 and TRBJ2-7; D unresolved. The CDR3 covers 11 residues. CDR1 is SEHNR and CDR2 is FQNEAQ in the germline V gene (reference sequence). V lost 5 bases to trimming and J lost 3 bases, with 5 bases between them. CDR3 nucleotide sequence: TGTGCCAGCAGCCCAAACTACGAGCAGTACTTC. Its translation: CASSPNYEQYF.

The chain has TRBV15 and TRBJ2-7, with TRBD1 matching over 11 bases. CDR1 and CDR2 from the germline V gene are LNHNV and YYDKDF (reference sequence). This CDR3 comprises 14 residues. Losses at the gene ends were 8 bases for V and 4 bases for J; bases not matched to a gene: 7. The CDR3 spells CATQRDRGLYEQYF. As DNA, the CDR3 is TGTGCCACCCAACGGGACAGGGGGTTATACGAGCAGTACTTC.

The chain recombines TRBV15 with TRBJ1-2; 7 bases agree with TRBD1. The CDR3 sequence is 16 residues long. V trimming: 1 base; J trimming: 4 bases; junction bases outside the gene matches: 9. Germline assignment: CDR1 LNHNV and CDR2 YYDKDF (reference sequence). In DNA form, the CDR3 reads TGTGCCACCAGCAGAGGGATCGGGACAGACCCCTATGGCTACACCTTC. Translation gives CATSRGIGTDPYGYTF.

The chain uses TRBV30 and TRBJ2-5, with D possibly being TRBD1 (6 bases). Trimming cost V 2 bases and J 1 base, with 17 bases left between them. The germline V gene has CDR1 GTSNPN and CDR2 SVGIG (reference sequence). The CDR3 covers 16 residues. The CDR3 sequence: CAWSTLRMDSQETQYF. CDR3 DNA sequence: TGTGCCTGGAGTACCCTTAGGATGGACAGCCAAGAGACCCAGTACTTC. Full variable domain (remainder filled in from reference TRBV30 and TRBJ2-5): SQTIHQWPATLVQPVGSPLSLECTVEGTSNPNLYWYRQAAGRGLQLLFYSVGIGQISSEVPQNLSASRPQDRQFILSSKKLLLSDSGFYLCAWSTLRMDSQETQYFGPGTRLLVL.